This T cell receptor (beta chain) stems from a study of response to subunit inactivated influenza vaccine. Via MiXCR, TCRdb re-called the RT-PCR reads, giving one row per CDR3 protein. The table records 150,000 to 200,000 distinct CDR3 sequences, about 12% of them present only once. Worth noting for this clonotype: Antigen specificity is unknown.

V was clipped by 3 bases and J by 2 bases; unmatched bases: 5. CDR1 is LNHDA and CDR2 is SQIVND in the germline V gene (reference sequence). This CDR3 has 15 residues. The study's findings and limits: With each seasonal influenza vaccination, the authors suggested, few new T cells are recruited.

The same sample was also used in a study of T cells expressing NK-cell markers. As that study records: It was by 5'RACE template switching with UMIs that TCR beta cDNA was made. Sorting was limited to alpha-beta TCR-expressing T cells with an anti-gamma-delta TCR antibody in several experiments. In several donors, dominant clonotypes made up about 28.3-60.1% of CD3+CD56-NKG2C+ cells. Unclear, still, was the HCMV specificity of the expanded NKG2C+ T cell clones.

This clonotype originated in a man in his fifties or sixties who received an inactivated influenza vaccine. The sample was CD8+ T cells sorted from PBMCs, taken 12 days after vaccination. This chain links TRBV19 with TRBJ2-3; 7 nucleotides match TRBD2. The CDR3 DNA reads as TGTGCCAGTAGTATCGGCGGGAGCTACACAGATACGCAGTATTTT. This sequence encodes CASSIGGSYTDTQYF.